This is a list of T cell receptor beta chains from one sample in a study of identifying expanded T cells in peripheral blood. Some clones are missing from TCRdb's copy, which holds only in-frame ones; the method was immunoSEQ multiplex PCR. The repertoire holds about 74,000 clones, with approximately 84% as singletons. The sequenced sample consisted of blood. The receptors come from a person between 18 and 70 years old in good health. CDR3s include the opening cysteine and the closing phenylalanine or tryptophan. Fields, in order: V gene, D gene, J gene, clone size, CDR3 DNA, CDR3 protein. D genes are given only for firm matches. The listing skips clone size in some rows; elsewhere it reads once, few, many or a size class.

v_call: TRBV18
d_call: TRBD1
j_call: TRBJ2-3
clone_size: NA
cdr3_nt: TGTGCCAGCTCACCGCAGGGGGCAACTAGCACAGATACGCAGTATTTT
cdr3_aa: CASSPQGATSTDTQYF

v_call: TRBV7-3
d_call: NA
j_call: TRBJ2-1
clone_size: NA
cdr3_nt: TGTGCCAGCAGCTCAAACCCGGGACTGCCATACAATGAGCAGTTCTTC
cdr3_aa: CASSSNPGLPYNEQFF

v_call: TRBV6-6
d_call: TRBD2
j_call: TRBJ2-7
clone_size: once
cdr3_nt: TGTGCCAGCAGCCGACTAGCGGGAGTTACCGAGCAGTACTTC
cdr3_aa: CASSRLAGVTEQYF

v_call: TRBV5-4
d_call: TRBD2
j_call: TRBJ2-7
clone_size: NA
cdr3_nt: TGTGCCAGCAGTCGGGACTACTACGAGCAGTACTTC
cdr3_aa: CASSRDYYEQYF

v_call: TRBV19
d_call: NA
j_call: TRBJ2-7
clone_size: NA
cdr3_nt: TGTGCCAGTAGTATGTTGCAGACCTACGAGCAGTACTTC
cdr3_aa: CASSMLQTYEQYF

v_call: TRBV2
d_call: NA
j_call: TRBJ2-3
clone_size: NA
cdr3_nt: TGTGCCAGCACCGAAGGGTTGGATACGCAGTATTTT
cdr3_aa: CASTEGLDTQYF

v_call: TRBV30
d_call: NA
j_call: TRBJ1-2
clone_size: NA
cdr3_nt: TGTGCCTGGAGTCTAACAGGGTCAGTCGGACTAAACTATGGCTACACCTTC
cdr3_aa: CAWSLTGSVGLNYGYTF

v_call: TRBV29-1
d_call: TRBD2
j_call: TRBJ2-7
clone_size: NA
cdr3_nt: TGCAGCGTTGCGAGCGGGAGGGCGGGGGGAGAGCAGTACTTC
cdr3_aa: CSVASGRAGGEQYF

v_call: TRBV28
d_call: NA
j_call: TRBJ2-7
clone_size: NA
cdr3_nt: TGTGCCAGCAGCCGGACAGTCTTGAGTTTAAGGTACGAGCAGTACTTC
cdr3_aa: CASSRTVLSLRYEQYF

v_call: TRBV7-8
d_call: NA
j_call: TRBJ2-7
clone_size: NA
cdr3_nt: TGTGCCAGCAGCATATACAGGGAGTCTGCGGGCGAGCAGTACTTC
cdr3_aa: CASSIYRESAGEQYF

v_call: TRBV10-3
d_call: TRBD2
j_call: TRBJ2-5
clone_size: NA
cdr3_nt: TGTGCCATCAAAGGTTCTAGCGGGGCGCAAGAGACCCAGTACTTC
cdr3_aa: CAIKGSSGAQETQYF

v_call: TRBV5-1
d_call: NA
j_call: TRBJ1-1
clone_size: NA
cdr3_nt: TGCGCCAGCAGCTTCAGTGAGGGTGAAGCTTTCTTT
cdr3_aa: CASSFSEGEAFF

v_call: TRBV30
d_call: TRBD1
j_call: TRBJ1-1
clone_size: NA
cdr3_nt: TGTGCCTGGAGTGTATGGACAGGGATGAACACTGAAGCTTTCTTT
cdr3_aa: CAWSVWTGMNTEAFF

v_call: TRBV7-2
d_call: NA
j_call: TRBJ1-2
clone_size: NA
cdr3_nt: TGTGCCAGCAGCTTAGTGGCAGGCCCTACTAACTATGGCTACACCTTC
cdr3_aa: CASSLVAGPTNYGYTF

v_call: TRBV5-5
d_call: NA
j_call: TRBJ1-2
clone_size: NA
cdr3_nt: TGTGCCAGCAGCCTCATGAGTAGCGTCTATGGCTACACCTTC
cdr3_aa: CASSLMSSVYGYTF

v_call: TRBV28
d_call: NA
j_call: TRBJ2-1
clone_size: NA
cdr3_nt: TGTGCCAGCAGCTCCACCTGGAGAACCTACAATGAGCAGTTCTTC
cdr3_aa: CASSSTWRTYNEQFF

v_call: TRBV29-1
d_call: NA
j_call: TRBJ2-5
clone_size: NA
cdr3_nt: TGCAGCGCCAGGACGGGGGGCAGGGGGGAGACCCAGTACTTC
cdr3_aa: CSARTGGRGETQYF

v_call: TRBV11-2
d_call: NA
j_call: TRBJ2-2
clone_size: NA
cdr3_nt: TGTGCCAGCAGCTTATCTTTTGGGGGCACCGGGGAGCTGTTTTTT
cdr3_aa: CASSLSFGGTGELFF

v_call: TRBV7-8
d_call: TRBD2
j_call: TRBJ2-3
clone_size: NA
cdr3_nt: TGTGCCAGCAGCTTAGGTCCCTATGCGGGAGGTTTGGATACGCAGTATTTT
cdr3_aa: CASSLGPYAGGLDTQYF

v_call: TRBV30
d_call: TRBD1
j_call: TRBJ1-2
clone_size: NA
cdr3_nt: TGTGCCTGGAGTGTTGCGGGGACAGGGCCCGCGGGGCATGGCTACACCTTC
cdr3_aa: CAWSVAGTGPAGHGYTF

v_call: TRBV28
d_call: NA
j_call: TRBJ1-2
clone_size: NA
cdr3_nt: TGTGCCAGCAGGGGGCAGGGGAAACTCTATGGCTACACCTTC
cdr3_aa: CASRGQGKLYGYTF

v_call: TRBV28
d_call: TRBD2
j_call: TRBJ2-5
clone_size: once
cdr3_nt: TGTGCCAGCAGTTTATGGCGTACGGCGACGGGAGGGCTTCAAGAGACCCAGTACTTC
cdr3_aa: CASSLWRTATGGLQETQYF

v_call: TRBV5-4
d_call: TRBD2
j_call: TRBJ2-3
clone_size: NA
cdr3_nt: TGTGCCAGCAGCAAACCACTAGCGGGGAACACAGATACGCAGTATTTT
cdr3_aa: CASSKPLAGNTDTQYF

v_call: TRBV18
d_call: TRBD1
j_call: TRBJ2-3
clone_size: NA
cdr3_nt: TGTGCCAGCTCACTTAACCGGCCGGGACAGGGAGAAGATACGCAGTATTTT
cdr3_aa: CASSLNRPGQGEDTQYF

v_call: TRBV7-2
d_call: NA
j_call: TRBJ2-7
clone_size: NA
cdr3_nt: TGTGCCAGCAGCTTAGCGCTCGGAGGGCAGTACTTC
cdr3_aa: CASSLALGGQYF

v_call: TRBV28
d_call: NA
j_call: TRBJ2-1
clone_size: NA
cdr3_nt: TGTGCCAGCAGTAGCAGCGGTGGCCCCTACAATGAGCAGTTCTTC
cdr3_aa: CASSSSGGPYNEQFF

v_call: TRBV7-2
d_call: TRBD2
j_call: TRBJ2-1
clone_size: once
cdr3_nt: TGTGCCAGCAGCTTATTTACGGGGGGCAATGAGCAGTTCTTC
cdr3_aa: CASSLFTGGNEQFF

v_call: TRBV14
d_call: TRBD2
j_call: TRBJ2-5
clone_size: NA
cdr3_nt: TGTGCCAGCAGCGGTCGGGACTACGAGACCCAGTACTTC
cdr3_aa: CASSGRDYETQYF

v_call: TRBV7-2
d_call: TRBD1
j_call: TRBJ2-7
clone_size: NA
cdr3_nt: TGTGCCAGCAGCTTGAACCCCAGGGGGAACGAGCAGTACTTC
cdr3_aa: CASSLNPRGNEQYF

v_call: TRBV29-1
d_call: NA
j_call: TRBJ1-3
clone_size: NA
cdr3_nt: TGCAGCGGTAGGGGTGCTGGAAACACCATATATTTT
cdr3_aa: CSGRGAGNTIYF

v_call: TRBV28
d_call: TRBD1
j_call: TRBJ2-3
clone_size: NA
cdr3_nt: TGTGCCAGCAGTTTATTGGCCTCTGAGACAGGGACCAGCACAGATACGCAGTATTTT
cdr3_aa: CASSLLASETGTSTDTQYF

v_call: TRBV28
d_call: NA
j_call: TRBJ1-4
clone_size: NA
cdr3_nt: TGTGCCAGCATGACGGACAGACTCTATGAAAAACTGTTTTTT
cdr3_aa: CASMTDRLYEKLFF

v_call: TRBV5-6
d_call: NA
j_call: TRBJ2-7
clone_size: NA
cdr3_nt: TGTGCCAGCAGCCGTGGGATCCAAACCAATTACGAGCAGTACTTC
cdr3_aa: CASSRGIQTNYEQYF

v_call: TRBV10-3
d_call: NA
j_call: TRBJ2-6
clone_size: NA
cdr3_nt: TGTGCCATCAGTGAGTCAGGGGGCTCTGGGGCCAACGTCCTGACTTTC
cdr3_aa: CAISESGGSGANVLTF

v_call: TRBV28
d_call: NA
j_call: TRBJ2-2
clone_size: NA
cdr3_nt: TGTGCCAGCGAGAGGTCGGAACAGGTCCCATTCACCGGGGAGCTGTTTTTT
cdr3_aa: CASERSEQVPFTGELFF

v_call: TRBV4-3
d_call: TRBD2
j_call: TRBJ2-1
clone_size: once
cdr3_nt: TGCGCCAGCAGCCTTATCGGACTAGTTAATGAGCAGTTCTTC
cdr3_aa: CASSLIGLVNEQFF

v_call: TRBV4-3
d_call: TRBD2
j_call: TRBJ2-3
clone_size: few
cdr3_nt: TGCGCCAGCAGCCTGGTTGTGGATAGCGGGAGCTTTCGGGATACGCAGTATTTT
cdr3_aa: CASSLVVDSGSFRDTQYF

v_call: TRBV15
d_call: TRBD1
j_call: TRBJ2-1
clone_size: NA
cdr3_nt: TGTGCCACCAGCAGCTCGACAGGGAACAGAGGTGAGCAGTTCTTC
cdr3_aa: CATSSSTGNRGEQFF

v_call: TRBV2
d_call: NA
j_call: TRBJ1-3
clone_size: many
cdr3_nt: TGTGCCAGCAGTGAAGTGGGGGTCAGCGGCTCTGGAAACACCATATATTTT
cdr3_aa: CASSEVGVSGSGNTIYF

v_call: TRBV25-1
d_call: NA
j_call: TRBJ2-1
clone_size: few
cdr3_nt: TGTGCCAGCAGTTCGGGCCCCTCCTACAATGAGCAGTTCTTC
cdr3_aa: CASSSGPSYNEQFF

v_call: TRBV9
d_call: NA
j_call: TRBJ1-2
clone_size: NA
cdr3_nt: TGTGCCAGCAGCGTAGATCTACAGGGCTATGGCTACACCTTC
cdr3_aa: CASSVDLQGYGYTF

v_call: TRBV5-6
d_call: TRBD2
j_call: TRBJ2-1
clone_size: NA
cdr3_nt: TGTGCCAGCAGCTTGGAACTAGCGGGAGCGGATGAGCAGTTCTTC
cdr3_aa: CASSLELAGADEQFF

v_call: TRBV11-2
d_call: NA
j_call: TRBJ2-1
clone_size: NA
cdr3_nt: TGTGCCAGCAGCTTCCGCGCACAGACCTCCTACAATGAGCAGTTCTTC
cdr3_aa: CASSFRAQTSYNEQFF

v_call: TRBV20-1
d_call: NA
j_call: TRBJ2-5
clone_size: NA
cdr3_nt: TGCAGTGCTTTCCAAGAGACCCAGTACTTC
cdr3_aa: CSAFQETQYF

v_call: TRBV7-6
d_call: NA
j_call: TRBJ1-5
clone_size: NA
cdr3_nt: TGTGCCAGCAGCTTAGATGGGAATCAGCCCCAGCATTTT
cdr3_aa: CASSLDGNQPQHF

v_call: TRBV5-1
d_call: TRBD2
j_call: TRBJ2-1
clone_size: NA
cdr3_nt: TGCGCCAGCAGCCCCAGGACTAGCGGGTCAAATGAGCAGTTCTTC
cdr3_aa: CASSPRTSGSNEQFF

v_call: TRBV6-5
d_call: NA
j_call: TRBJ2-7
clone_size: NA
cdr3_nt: TGTGCCAGCAGTTCGACGGACTCCTACGAGCAGTACTTC
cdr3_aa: CASSSTDSYEQYF

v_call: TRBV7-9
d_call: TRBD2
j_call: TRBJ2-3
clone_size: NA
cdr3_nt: TGTGCCAGCAGCTTAGTGGGCGGGAGGGCCGACGCAGATACGCAGTATTTT
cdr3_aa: CASSLVGGRADADTQYF

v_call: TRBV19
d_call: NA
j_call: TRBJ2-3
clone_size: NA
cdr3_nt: TGTGCCAGTAGTATTCTGATCACAGATACGCAGTATTTT
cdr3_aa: CASSILITDTQYF

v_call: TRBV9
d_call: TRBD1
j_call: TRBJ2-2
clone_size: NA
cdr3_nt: TGTGCCAGCAGCCCCAGGGGGACGAACACCGGGGAGCTGTTTTTT
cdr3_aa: CASSPRGTNTGELFF

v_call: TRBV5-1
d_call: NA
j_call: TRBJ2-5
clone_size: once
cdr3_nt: TGCGCCAGCAGCTTGGTTCTGGGGGAAGAGACCCAGTACTTC
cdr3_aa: CASSLVLGEETQYF

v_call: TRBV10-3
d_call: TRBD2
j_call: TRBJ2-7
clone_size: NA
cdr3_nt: TGTGCCATCAGGCCTCCAGGGACTAGCGATGAGCAGTACTTC
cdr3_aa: CAIRPPGTSDEQYF

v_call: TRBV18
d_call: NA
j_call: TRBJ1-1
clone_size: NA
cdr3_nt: TGTGCCAGCTCACCACAAGGCGGGTCTGAGGGAGCTTTCTTT
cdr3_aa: CASSPQGGSEGAFF

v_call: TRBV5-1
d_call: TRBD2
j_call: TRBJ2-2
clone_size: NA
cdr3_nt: TGCGCCAGCAGCCCATGGGAGGGTGGGGAGCTGTTTTTT
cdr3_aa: CASSPWEGGELFF

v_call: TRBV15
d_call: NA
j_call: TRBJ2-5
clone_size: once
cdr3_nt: TGTGCCACCAGCAGAGTCCGTCAGACCCGGAATTCCCAAGAGACCCAGTACTTC
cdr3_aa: CATSRVRQTRNSQETQYF